A single sample gave rise to the 8 T cell receptor beta chains below, sequenced in a study of beta chain features in type 1 diabetes. Study results and caveats: Shortening of TCRB CDR3s, moderate but significant, appeared in all four CD4+ subsets of Type 1 diabetes patients.

The investigators reverse transcribed all of the isolated RNA, so they sequenced expressed TCRB transcripts. The table came from immunoSEQ multiplex PCR; TCRdb's copy has only in-frame clones and leaves some out. Here the sample spans 250,000 to 300,000 clones, 24% being singletons. Antigens of these TCRs are unknown. The sequenced material came from naive CD4+ T cells from blood. Receptors originate from a woman between 25 and 40 years old with type 1 diabetes.

The V and J genes are TRBV18 and TRBJ2-5; 9 bases map to TRBD1. Germline CDR1 is KGHSH and CDR2 is LQKENI. J was trimmed by 4 bases and V by 5 bases; bases with no gene match: 11. CDR3 length: 16 residues. CDR3 residues: CASSDFRDRVPETQYF. CDR3 nucleotide sequence: TGTGCCAGCTCAGACTTTCGGGACAGGGTCCCAGAGACCCAGTACTTC.

This clone has only a few counts. V gene TRBV30 combines with J gene TRBJ2-5; D not certain. V was clipped by 1 base and J by 6 bases, with 6 bases between them. Germline V gene data show CDR1 as GTSNPN and CDR2 as SVGIG (reference sequence). This CDR3 spans 11 amino acids. The chain's CDR3 is CAWSDRQTQYF. CDR3 DNA: TGTGCCTGGAGTGACAGACAGACCCAGTACTTC.

This clone has more than one count but fewer than ten. The chain carries TRBV2 and TRBJ1-5; D is possibly TRBD1 (5 bases). V was clipped by 2 bases and J by 1 base, with 12 bases between them. CDR3 size: 16 residues. Germline V gives CDR1 SNHLY, CDR2 FYNNEI. This chain's CDR3 is CASSELGALSNQPQHF. The CDR3, as DNA: TGTGCCAGCAGTGAACTAGGGGCTCTGAGCAATCAGCCCCAGCATTTT. Drawing the rest from reference TRBV2 and TRBJ1-5, the complete variable domain is EPEVTQTPSHQVTQMGQEVILRCVPISNHLYFYWYRQILGQKVEFLVSFYNNEISEKSEIFDDQFSVERPDGSNFTLKIRSTKLEDSAMYFCASSELGALSNQPQHFGDGTRLSIL.

The CDR3 protein is CAWSVLGVGETQYF. The CDR3 coding sequence is TGTGCCTGGAGTGTACTAGGAGTCGGTGAGACCCAGTACTTC. The chain uses TRBV30 and TRBJ2-5; weak D call: TRBD2 (5 bases). The V end was cut by 0 bases, the J end by 5 bases, with 13 bases between. This CDR3 has 14 amino acids. The germline V gene encodes CDR1 GTSNPN and CDR2 SVGIG (reference sequence). Full variable domain (remainder filled in from reference TRBV30 and TRBJ2-5): SQTIHQWPATLVQPVGSPLSLECTVEGTSNPNLYWYRQAAGRGLQLLFYSVGIGQISSEVPQNLSASRPQDRQFILSSKKLLLSDSGFYLCAWSVLGVGETQYFGPGTRLLVL.

This clone was seen only a few times. The V gene is TRBV29-1, the J gene TRBJ1-2; D might be TRBD1 (5 bases). The length of the CDR3 is 15 residues. Germline V gives CDR1 SQVTM, CDR2 ANQGSEA. Trimming removed 0 bases from V and 5 bases from J, with 16 bases in between. Written as DNA, the CDR3 is TGCAGCGTTGAAGATCTTGGGGGGATACTTTATGGCTACACCTTC. Encoded protein: CSVEDLGGILYGYTF.

V gene TRBV25-1 combines with J gene TRBJ2-3, with 8 bases aligning to TRBD2. Germline assignment: CDR1 MGHDK and CDR2 SYGVNS. V shed 7 bases and J 7 bases; nucleotides not matched to a gene: 10. The CDR3 contains 14 residues. The CDR3 DNA reads TGTGCCAGCAAAACGGGAGGGCCTGTATATACGCAGTATTTT. The encoded protein is CASKTGGPVYTQYF.

This clone was seen once. The chain carries TRBV9 and TRBJ1-5, with 10 nucleotides matching TRBD1. V lost 3 bases to trimming and J lost 4 bases; unmatched junction nucleotides: 16. The CDR3 runs 19 residues. Germline V gene data show CDR1 as SGDLS and CDR2 as YYNGEE. The CDR3 region is CASSGGDGTGDLGNQPQHF. In nucleotides, the CDR3 is TGTGCCAGCAGCGGGGGAGACGGGACAGGGGACTTAGGGAATCAGCCCCAGCATTTT.

Regarding this clone: The sample contains more than one DNA sequence encoding this CDR3. The chain links TRBV9 to TRBJ2-7; TRBD2 matches 10 bases. CDR3 size: 15 residues. Germline trimming cut 0 bases from V and 3 bases from J; bases unmatched to any gene: 3. Germline assignment: CDR1 SGDLS and CDR2 YYNGEE. CDR3 sequence reads: CASSVGLAGDYEQYF. The CDR3 region has the DNA TGTGCCAGCAGCGTAGGGCTAGCGGGAGACTACGAGCAGTACTTC.